The 29 T cell receptor beta chains presented below share a single source sample, sequenced in a study of identical twins. TCRdb re-analysed the 5' RACE reads in MiXCR, keeping a single row per CDR3 protein. Of about 210,000 distinct CDR3 sequences in the sample, about a tenth were seen once. Sequenced sample: memory (CD45RO+) T cells sorted from blood. These receptors came from a woman in her late teens or twenties in good health.

The chain combines TRBV12-3 or TRBV12-4 with TRBJ2-2; the match to TRBD2 covers 8 bases. This CDR3 comprises 15 residues. V gave up 6 bases and J gave up 1 base; unmatched junction bases: 4. The CDR3 here is CASRAGLGNTGELFF. CDR3 bases: TGTGCCAGCAGGGCGGGACTAGGGAACACCGGGGAGCTGTTTTTT.

J is TRBJ2-5 and V is TRBV4-2; TRBD1 might be the D (6 bases). The germline V and J ends were trimmed by 3 bases and 2 bases, with 13 bases remaining between them. The CDR3 length is 15 residues. From germline, CDR1 is LGHNA and CDR2 YNFKEQ. CDR3 DNA: TGTGCCAGCAGCCAGTCGACAGGCCTTCAAGAGACCCAGTACTTC. Translating gives CASSQSTGLQETQYF.

Ten or more counts support this clonotype. This chain links TRBV5-1 with TRBJ2-1, with D possibly matching TRBD2 (6 bases). The V and J ends lost 2 bases and 0 bases respectively, with 15 bases between them. The CDR3 totals 17 residues. CDR1 is SGHRS and CDR2 is YFSETQ in the germline V gene. The CDR3 protein is CASSLFPAGSSYNEQFF. Here the CDR3 DNA reads TGCGCCAGCAGCTTATTTCCGGCGGGGAGCTCCTACAATGAGCAGTTCTTC.

This clonotype was found a few times. The chain links TRBV5-1 to TRBJ1-3, with D perhaps matching TRBD1 (6 bases). CDR3 length: 15 residues. Germline V lookup: CDR1 SGHRS, CDR2 YFSETQ. V gave up 2 bases and J gave up 0 bases, with 9 bases separating them. CDR3 region: CASSLLGGSGNTIYF. As DNA, the CDR3 is TGCGCCAGCAGCTTACTAGGGGGCTCTGGAAACACCATATATTTT.

CDR3 loop: CASSRQEDEKLFF. In nucleotides, the CDR3 is TGTGCCAGCTCAAGGCAGGAGGATGAAAAACTGTTTTTT. The V gene is TRBV18, the J gene TRBJ1-4; D gene unclear. V gave up 5 bases and J gave up 6 bases, with 10 bases separating them. Germline CDR1 KGHSH, CDR2 LQKENI. This CDR3 comprises 13 residues.

This clonotype was seen at least ten times. The chain is built from TRBV29-1 and TRBJ2-1, with D perhaps TRBD2 (5 bases). V lost 3 bases, J lost 10 bases, and 10 bases lay in between. Per germline, CDR1 SQVTM and CDR2 ANQGSEA. There are 11 residues in the CDR3. The CDR3: CSVDNQREQFF. The CDR3 bases are TGCAGCGTTGATAACCAGCGGGAGCAGTTCTTC.

The CDR3 loop reads CASSLKREADTQYF. The CDR3 nucleotides read TGTGCCAGCAGCTTAAAGCGGGAGGCAGATACGCAGTATTTT. This chain connects TRBV7-9 to TRBJ2-3, with 9 bases aligning to TRBD2. The CDR3 is made up of 14 amino acids. With V trimmed by 2 bases and J by 4 bases, 1 base remained unmatched. Per the germline V gene, CDR1 is SEHNR and CDR2 is FQNEAQ (reference sequence). The whole variable domain, remainder taken from reference TRBV7-9 and TRBJ2-3, is DTGVSQNPRHKITKRGQNVTFRCDPISEHNRLYWYRQTLGQGPEFLTYFQNEAQLEKSRLLSDRFSAERPKGSFSTLEIQRTEQGDSAMYLCASSLKREADTQYFGPGTRLTVL.

CDR3: CSAEGNYGYTF. In nucleotides, the CDR3 is TGCAGTGCCGAGGGTAACTATGGCTACACCTTC. V usage is TRBV20-1 and J usage is TRBJ1-2; D gene uncertain. Looked up from germline, CDR1 is DFQATT and CDR2 is SNEGSKA (reference sequence). Trimming cost V 6 bases and J 1 base, with 6 bases left between them. CDR3 length: 11 residues.

In its sample, this clonotype was seen a few times. The gene calls are TRBV9 and TRBJ2-3; D remains ambiguous. Trimming shortened V by 3 bases and J by 2 bases, and 13 bases separated the two germline ends. The CDR3 spans 15 residues. Per germline, CDR1 SGDLS and CDR2 YYNGEE. This CDR3 is CASSARRPDTDTQYF. CDR3 DNA: TGTGCCAGCAGCGCCAGAAGACCTGACACAGATACGCAGTATTTT.

This rearrangement joins TRBV29-1 to TRBJ2-7; the D gene is possibly TRBD1 (6 bases). The CDR3 loop spans 13 amino acids. The germline gives CDR1 SQVTM, CDR2 ANQGSEA. V was pared by 6 bases and J by 2 bases, with 14 bases between. CDR3 sequence (DNA): TGCAGCGTAGATTCCGGGACACCCTACGAGCAGTACTTC. Translated, it gives CSVDSGTPYEQYF.

In this sample, this clonotype turned up a few times. V gene TRBV6-2 or TRBV6-3 combines with J gene TRBJ2-1; the D gene is possibly TRBD2 (6 bases). V was cut by 5 bases and J by 7 bases, with 18 bases left in between. Germline V CDR1 and CDR2: MNHEY, SVGEGT. The length of the CDR3 is 15 residues. CDR3 DNA: TGTGCCAGCAGTATCGGGAGAGTGGGTGGAAATGAGCAGTTCTTC. Protein sequence: CASSIGRVGGNEQFF.

The rearrangement joins TRBV10-1 to TRBJ2-1, with 7 bases identical to TRBD2. This CDR3 region has 14 residues. CDR1 WNHNN and CDR2 SYGVQD come from the germline V gene (reference sequence). V trimming: 4 bases; J trimming: 8 bases; junction bases outside the gene matches: 8. CDR3: CASSARLAVDEQFF. The CDR3 DNA sequence: TGCGCCAGCAGTGCCCGACTAGCTGTGGATGAGCAGTTCTTC.

This clonotype was observed a few times. The V and J genes are TRBV20-1 and TRBJ2-7, with 7 bases lining up with TRBD2. The CDR3 is 13 residues long. Per germline, CDR1 DFQATT and CDR2 SNEGSKA (reference sequence). J was trimmed by 0 bases and V by 7 bases; bases with no gene match: 6. CDR3 protein: CSVGGGASYEQYF. CDR3 bases: TGCAGTGTAGGCGGGGGTGCCTCCTACGAGCAGTACTTC.

This chain connects TRBV5-5 to TRBJ1-3; no firm D call. Germline V gene lookup returns CDR1 SGHKS and CDR2 YYEKEE (reference sequence). Trimming removed 1 base at V and 0 bases at J, with 5 bases between. The CDR3 has 14 amino acids. The DNA for the CDR3 is TGTGCCAGCAGCTTGTGGAACTCTGGAAACACCATATATTTT. Its protein product is CASSLWNSGNTIYF. The full variable domain, its missing parts supplied by reference TRBV5-5 and TRBJ1-3, is DAGVTQSPTHLIKTRGQQVTLRCSPISGHKSVSWYQQVLGQGPQFIFQYYEKEERGRGNFPDRFSARQFPNYSSELNVNALLLGDSALYLCASSLWNSGNTIYFGEGSWLTVV.

This clonotype was found a few times. The chain links TRBV20-1 to TRBJ2-1; TRBD2 matches 16 bases. Trimming removed 6 bases from V and 10 bases from J; junction bases left unmatched: 9. Germline loops: CDR1 DFQATT, CDR2 SNEGSKA (reference sequence). This CDR3 region has 15 residues. The CDR3 here is CSAIGTSGGAREQFF. For the CDR3, the DNA is TGCAGTGCCATAGGGACTAGCGGGGGGGCCCGAGAGCAGTTCTTC.

V usage is TRBV9 and J usage is TRBJ2-1; 8 bases match TRBD2. This CDR3 has 14 amino acids. V was clipped by 4 bases and J by 10 bases; unmatched bases: 10. Germline assignment: CDR1 SGDLS and CDR2 YYNGEE. Here the CDR3 DNA reads TGTGCCAGCAGCCCCCATAGCGGGGCGGGCGAGCAGTTCTTC. Its translation is CASSPHSGAGEQFF.

This clonotype was recorded at least ten times. This chain joins TRBV5-6 and TRBJ2-2; unclear D gene. The CDR3 is 13 amino acids. Trimming left V 5 bases short and J 3 bases short, with 8 bases between. Germline loops: CDR1 SGHDT, CDR2 YYEEEE. The CDR3 region is CASSPDYTGELFF. DNA of the CDR3: TGTGCCAGCAGTCCTGACTACACCGGGGAGCTGTTTTTT.

This clonotype has at least ten counts. The chain combines TRBV5-5 with TRBJ2-3; no reliable D call. Trimming cost V 3 bases and J 2 bases, with 13 bases left between them. CDR3 length: 15 amino acids. Germline assignment: CDR1 SGHKS and CDR2 YYEKEE (reference sequence). This CDR3 is CASSSPPSYTDTQYF. For the CDR3, the DNA is TGTGCCAGCAGCTCCCCTCCTTCGTACACAGATACGCAGTATTTT.

This clonotype showed up many times. The genes are TRBV11-1 and TRBJ1-1, with D uncertain. This CDR3 has 15 amino acids. The germline V and J ends were trimmed by 3 bases and 0 bases, with 11 bases remaining between them. Germline-derived CDR1 and CDR2 are SGHAT and FQDESV (reference sequence). The CDR3 nucleotides read TGTGCCAGCAGCTTTAGAGGGAACATGAACACTGAAGCTTTCTTT. Protein product: CASSFRGNMNTEAFF.

This clonotype was detected only a few times. The chain has TRBV20-1 and TRBJ2-7; D may be TRBD2 (5 bases). The CDR3 contains 14 residues. The germline V gene encodes CDR1 DFQATT and CDR2 SNEGSKA (reference sequence). Deletions cut 6 bases from V and 1 base from J, with 16 bases between. The CDR3 nucleotides read TGCAGTGCCTCCTTCGCGGGCAATTCCTACGAGCAGTACTTC. This codes for CSASFAGNSYEQYF.

This clonotype was observed a few times. This sequence joins TRBV10-3 and TRBJ2-2; the D call may be TRBD1 or TRBD2 (5 bases each). The germline V gene encodes CDR1 ENHRY and CDR2 SYGVKD. V was pared by 4 bases and J by 7 bases, with 10 bases between. This CDR3 comprises 13 residues. The CDR3, as DNA: TGTGCCATCAGTGTCGAGGGGCACGGGGAGCTGTTTTTT. Protein product: CAISVEGHGELFF.

The rearrangement links TRBV10-1 to TRBJ2-2, with D tentatively TRBD1 (5 bases). Trimming stripped 8 bases from V and 0 bases from J, with 10 bases between. The CDR3 covers 14 residues. Germline V gene data show CDR1 as WNHNN and CDR2 as SYGVQD (reference sequence). CDR3 in amino acids: CASARGSNTGELFF. CDR3 DNA: TGCGCCAGCGCAAGGGGATCGAACACCGGGGAGCTGTTTTTT.

J is TRBJ2-1 and V is TRBV10-2, with D possibly TRBD2 on 6 matching bases. Trimming stripped 2 bases from V and 9 bases from J, with 14 bases between. Germline V gene lookup returns CDR1 WSHSY and CDR2 SAAADI. The CDR3 length is 14 residues. This CDR3 is CASSERDWKLEQFF. The CDR3 DNA follows: TGCGCCAGCAGTGAGAGGGACTGGAAACTTGAGCAGTTCTTC.

There are many counts of this clonotype. CDR3 protein: CASSIQGAQNTEAFF. Written as DNA, the CDR3 is TGCGCCAGCAGCATTCAGGGGGCGCAGAACACTGAAGCTTTCTTT. The chain is built from TRBV5-1 and TRBJ1-1; 8 bases are shared with TRBD1. Germline V gene lookup returns CDR1 SGHRS and CDR2 YFSETQ. The CDR3 runs 15 residues. The trim removed 4 bases at V and 1 base at J, leaving 6 bases unmatched.

This clonotype has a count of ten or more. V usage is TRBV7-9 and J usage is TRBJ2-2; 12 bases match TRBD2. The CDR3 runs 15 residues. V dropped 5 bases and J dropped 6; count of bases not matched to a gene: 4. Germline V lookup: CDR1 SEHNR, CDR2 FQNEAQ (reference sequence). CDR3 nucleotide sequence: TGTGCCAGCAGCGAACCTAGCGGGAGGGCCGGGGAGCTGTTTTTT. Translation: CASSEPSGRAGELFF.

The chain links TRBV5-1 to TRBJ2-5; 9 bases are shared with TRBD1. Germline CDR1 is SGHRS and CDR2 is YFSETQ. This CDR3 contains 14 residues. Unmatched junction bases numbered 5, after V lost 3 bases and J lost 5 bases. CDR3 loop: CASSWGTGSETQYF. CDR3 coding DNA: TGCGCCAGCAGCTGGGGGACAGGGTCGGAGACCCAGTACTTC. Variable domain in full (rest from reference TRBV5-1 and TRBJ2-5): KAGVTQTPRYLIKTRGQQVTLSCSPISGHRSVSWYQQTPGQGLQFLFEYFSETQRNKGNFPGRFSGRQFSNSRSEMNVSTLELGDSALYLCASSWGTGSETQYFGPGTRLLVL.

This clonotype has only a few counts. The V and J genes are TRBV27 and TRBJ2-1; 11 bases align to TRBD2. This CDR3 has 16 amino acids. After removal of 6 bases from V and 11 bases from J, the junction contained 15 bases not matched to a gene. The V gene's germline CDR1 is MNHEY and CDR2 SMNVEV (reference sequence). In nucleotides, the CDR3 is TGTGCCAGCAGCCAACTTTATAGCGGGGGGGCGGGTAAGCAGTTCTTC. Its translation: CASSQLYSGGAGKQFF.

This clonotype was seen ten or more times. The chain combines TRBV7-2 with TRBJ1-1; no definite D call. The length of the CDR3 is 13 residues. V lost 5 bases and J lost 0, with 7 bases in between. Germline-derived CDR1 and CDR2 are SGHTA and FQGNSA. CDR3 DNA: TGTGCCAGCAGCCTCTATATGAACACTGAAGCTTTCTTT. Protein product: CASSLYMNTEAFF. The full variable domain, in which reference TRBV7-2 and TRBJ1-1 provide the parts outside the CDR3, is GAGVSQSPSNKVTEKGKDVELRCDPISGHTALYWYRQSLGQGLEFLIYFQGNSAPDKSGLPSDRFSAERTGGSVSTLTIQRTQQEDSAVYLCASSLYMNTEAFFGQGTRLTVV.

This clonotype was observed a few times. V is TRBV20-1 and J is TRBJ2-1; TRBD2 is a possible D gene (5 bases). CDR3 length: 15 amino acids. CDR1 DFQATT and CDR2 SNEGSKA come from the germline V gene (reference sequence). Trimming pared 6 bases from V and 0 bases from J, leaving 15 bases between. The CDR3 here is CSADDGGSSYNEQFF. The CDR3, as DNA: TGCAGTGCAGACGACGGAGGTAGCTCCTACAATGAGCAGTTCTTC.